This T cell receptor beta chain was retrieved from a study of blood T cell repertoires in COVID-19. Background on the study: The cDNA or gDNA used as material had been derived from T cells, B-cell-depleted T cells, or PBMCs.

The V end was cut by 4 bases, the J end by 10 bases, with 19 bases between. The CDR3 has 15 residues. Germline V lookup: CDR1 LGHNA, CDR2 YSLEER. Two negative PCRs, clearance, or symptom resolution characterized the recovered Cohort 3 donors. The method was immunoSEQ multiplex PCR; TCRdb's version includes in-frame clones alone and lacks a portion of them. The sample yields under 300,000 clones, roughly 89% seen once. The rearrangement uses TRBV4-3 and TRBJ1-4; possibly TRBD1 for D (5 bases). The sequencing input was PBMCs or T cells enriched from blood (not recorded which). The clonotype originates from a woman between 40 and 50 years old who had recovered from COVID-19. This CDR3 is CASSLSTDNAGKLFF. CDR3 DNA: TGCGCCAGCAGCCTTAGCACGGACAATGCAGGAAAACTGTTTTTT.